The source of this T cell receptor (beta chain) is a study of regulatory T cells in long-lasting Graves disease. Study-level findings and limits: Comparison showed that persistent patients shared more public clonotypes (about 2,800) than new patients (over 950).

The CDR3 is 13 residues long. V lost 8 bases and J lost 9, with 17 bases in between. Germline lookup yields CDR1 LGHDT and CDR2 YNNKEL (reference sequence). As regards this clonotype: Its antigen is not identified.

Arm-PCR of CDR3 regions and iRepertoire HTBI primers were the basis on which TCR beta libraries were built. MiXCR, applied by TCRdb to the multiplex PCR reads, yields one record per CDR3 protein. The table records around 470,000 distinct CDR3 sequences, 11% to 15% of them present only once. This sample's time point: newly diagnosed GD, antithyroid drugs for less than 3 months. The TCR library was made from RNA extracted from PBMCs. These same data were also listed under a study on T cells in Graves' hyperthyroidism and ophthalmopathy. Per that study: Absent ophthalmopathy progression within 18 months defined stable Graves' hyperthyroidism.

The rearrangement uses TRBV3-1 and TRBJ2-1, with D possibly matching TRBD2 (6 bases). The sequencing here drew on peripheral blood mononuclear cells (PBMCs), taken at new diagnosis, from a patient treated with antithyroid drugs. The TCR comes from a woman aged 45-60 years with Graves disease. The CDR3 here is CASESGGEGEQFF. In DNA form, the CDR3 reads TGTGCCAGCGAATCAGGCGGGGAAGGTGAGCAGTTCTTC.